This passage covers 32 T cell receptor beta chains from one sample sequenced in a study of cytomegalovirus exposure and HLA in healthy donors. The study ran its PCR with 60 Vbeta and 13 Jbeta primers. Libraries were prepared by immunoSEQ multiplex PCR; TCRdb keeps only in-frame clonotypes and omits some of them. The sample holds 60,000 to 75,000 clones, 75% to 90% seen once. Sequencing was carried out using PBMCs. The receptors come from a woman younger than 45 in good health and CMV-seropositive.

The J gene is TRBJ2-6, the V gene TRBV19; D perhaps matches TRBD1 (5 bases). The V end lost 5 bases, the J end lost 2 bases, and 13 bases lay between the germline ends. The CDR3 is made up of 16 amino acids. Germline CDR1 is LNHDA and CDR2 is SQIVND (reference sequence). CDR3 bases: TGTGCCAGTAGTGCGCGACAGCTTACTGGGGCCAACGTCCTGACTTTC. It specifies CASSARQLTGANVLTF.

The chain combines TRBV18 with TRBJ2-1, with D tentatively TRBD2 (6 bases). The CDR3 sequence is 12 residues long. Deletions cut 5 bases from V and 9 bases from J, with 11 bases between. In germline, CDR1 is KGHSH, CDR2 LQKENI. The CDR3 sequence: CASSELAREQFF. The CDR3 DNA follows: TGTGCCAGCTCAGAGCTAGCGCGTGAGCAGTTCTTC. The variable domain in full, completed from reference TRBV18 and TRBJ2-1, reads NAGVMQNPRHLVRRRGQEARLRCSPMKGHSHVYWYRQLPEEGLKFMVYLQKENIIDESGMPKERFSAEFPKEGPSILRIQQVVRGDSAAYFCASSELAREQFFGPGTRLTVL.

V usage is TRBV30 and J usage is TRBJ1-6; TRBD1 is a possible D gene (6 bases). With 3 bases removed from V and 6 bases from J, the gap between germline ends came to 15 bases. The CDR3 totals 15 residues. The germline V gene has CDR1 GTSNPN and CDR2 SVGIG (reference sequence). The CDR3 DNA reads as TGTGCCTGGAGGGCCGCCGGGACAACTAATTCACCCCTCCACTTT. As protein: CAWRAAGTTNSPLHF. Supplemented by reference TRBV30 and TRBJ1-6, the full variable domain reads SQTIHQWPATLVQPVGSPLSLECTVEGTSNPNLYWYRQAAGRGLQLLFYSVGIGQISSEVPQNLSASRPQDRQFILSSKKLLLSDSGFYLCAWRAAGTTNSPLHFGNGTRLTVT.

This chain uses TRBV10-1 with TRBJ2-1; 10 bases are shared with TRBD1. Per the germline V gene, CDR1 is WNHNN and CDR2 is SYGVQD (reference sequence). V shed 4 bases, J shed 8 bases, and the junction held 8 bases outside the gene matches. This CDR3 is built from 15 residues. The CDR3 reads CASSGRDRGVDEQFF. The DNA of the CDR3 is TGCGCCAGCAGTGGCCGGGACAGGGGAGTAGATGAGCAGTTCTTC.

The gene calls are TRBV28 and TRBJ2-3; 9 bases match TRBD2. CDR3 length: 16 amino acids. V was clipped by 0 bases and J by 3 bases; unmatched bases: 4. Germline V lookup: CDR1 MDHEN, CDR2 SYDVKM. The CDR3 spells CASSLWASGVTDTQYF. The DNA for the CDR3 is TGTGCCAGCAGTTTATGGGCTAGCGGGGTTACAGATACGCAGTATTTT.

The gene calls are TRBV5-4 and TRBJ2-4; 7 bases line up with TRBD1. The CDR3 consists of 15 residues. V dropped 4 bases and J dropped 0; count of bases not matched to a gene: 4. Germline V CDR1 and CDR2: SGHNT, YYREEE (reference sequence). The CDR3, as DNA: TGTGCCAGCAGCCAGGGACAGTTAGCCAAAAACATTCAGTACTTC. Protein sequence: CASSQGQLAKNIQYF.

This chain uses TRBV27 with TRBJ1-2, with D perhaps matching TRBD1 (6 bases). CDR1 MNHEY and CDR2 SMNVEV come from the germline V gene (reference sequence). CDR3 size: 14 residues. The V and J ends lost 4 bases and 4 bases respectively, with 13 bases between them. The CDR3 DNA reads TGTGCCAGCAGTTCCAGGGGCATGGGCTATGGCTACACCTTC. Protein: CASSSRGMGYGYTF.

The genes are TRBV28 and TRBJ2-1, with D maybe TRBD2 (6 bases). Deletions cut 9 bases from V and 8 bases from J, with 20 bases between. The germline CDR1 and CDR2 sequences are MDHEN and SYDVKM. The CDR3 is made up of 14 amino acids. CDR3 in DNA: TGTGCCAGTTCGTGGAGGGCCCGCGGGCATGAGCAGTTCTTC. Translated: CASSWRARGHEQFF.

The genes are TRBV5-1 and TRBJ2-1; maybe TRBD2 (5 bases). The CDR3 is made up of 14 amino acids. V was shortened by 2 bases and J by 6 bases, with 12 bases between the two germline ends. Germline V lookup: CDR1 SGHRS, CDR2 YFSETQ. CDR3 residues: CASSLYPGVNEQFF. The CDR3 nucleotides are TGCGCCAGCAGCTTATACCCCGGGGTCAATGAGCAGTTCTTC.

V usage is TRBV7-6 and J usage is TRBJ2-7; TRBD2 matches 7 bases. The CDR3 totals 14 residues. Germline V gene sequence: CDR1 SGHVS, CDR2 FNYEAQ. V gave up 3 bases and J gave up 3 bases; unmatched junction bases: 5. The DNA of the CDR3 is TGTGCCAGCAGCTTTACTCCTAGCGGCTACGAGCAGTACTTC. Encoded protein: CASSFTPSGYEQYF. Variable domain in full (rest from reference TRBV7-6 and TRBJ2-7): GAGVSQSPRYKVTKRGQDVALRCDPISGHVSLYWYRQALGQGPEFLTYFNYEAQQDKSGLPNDRFSAERPEGSISTLTIQRTEQRDSAMYRCASSFTPSGYEQYFGPGTRLTVT.

The J gene is TRBJ1-1, the V gene TRBV6-5; D gene unclear. Germline-derived CDR1 and CDR2 are MNHEY and SVGAGI. This CDR3 contains 12 residues. V was shortened by 0 bases and J by 3 bases, with 2 bases between the two germline ends. DNA of the CDR3: TGTGCCAGCAGTTACTCCGACACTGAAGCTTTCTTT. It codes for CASSYSDTEAFF.

This sequence joins TRBV9 and TRBJ2-1; 11 nucleotides match TRBD2. Germline V gene data show CDR1 as SGDLS and CDR2 as YYNGEE. CDR3 length: 17 residues. J gave up 3 bases and V 5 bases, and 10 bases lay outside the gene matches. The CDR3: CASRDQPGTSGYNEQFF. The CDR3, as DNA: TGTGCCAGCAGGGACCAACCCGGGACTAGCGGCTACAATGAGCAGTTCTTC.

This clone was counted once. This chain links TRBV9 with TRBJ2-1, with 9 nucleotides matching TRBD1. V dropped 4 bases and J dropped 4; count of bases not matched to a gene: 9. Germline V CDR1 and CDR2: SGDLS, YYNGEE. CDR3 length equals 16 residues. The CDR3 protein is CASSPNRDRVYNEQFF. Here the CDR3 DNA reads TGTGCCAGCAGCCCGAACCGGGACAGGGTTTACAATGAGCAGTTCTTC.

V gene TRBV30 combines with J gene TRBJ1-4; 7 bases line up with TRBD1. From germline, CDR1 is GTSNPN and CDR2 SVGIG (reference sequence). Trimming removed 0 bases from V and 2 bases from J; junction bases left unmatched: 9. The CDR3 contains 17 residues. CDR3 region: CAWSVRRQGRTNEKLFF. DNA of the CDR3: TGTGCCTGGAGTGTTCGCCGACAGGGAAGGACTAATGAAAAACTGTTTTTT.

This chain links TRBV27 with TRBJ1-2, with 7 bases lining up with TRBD1. Trimming removed 5 bases from V and 0 bases from J; junction bases left unmatched: 3. Germline loops: CDR1 MNHEY, CDR2 SMNVEV (reference sequence). There are 14 residues in the CDR3. The CDR3 DNA is TGTGCCAGCAGTGCCGGGACAGCTAACTATGGCTACACCTTC. Protein sequence: CASSAGTANYGYTF.

The chain is built from TRBV11-2 and TRBJ2-5, with 8 bases identical to TRBD2. With 1 base clipped from V and 1 base from J, the junction kept 5 bases outside the gene matches. Germline values: CDR1 SGHAT, CDR2 FQNNGV. This CDR3 is built from 16 residues. The CDR3 DNA is TGTGCCAGCAGCTTAGCTTCAGCGGGAGTCCAAGAGACCCAGTACTTC. Protein: CASSLASAGVQETQYF.

The J gene is TRBJ1-4, the V gene TRBV4-1; a possible D gene is TRBD1 (6 bases). CDR3 length: 15 residues. V dropped 1 base and J dropped 8 bases, with 14 bases sitting between them. Germline V gives CDR1 MGHRA, CDR2 YSYEKL. CDR3 protein: CASSQGGQGREKLFF. CDR3 bases: TGCGCCAGCAGCCAAGGGGGGCAGGGAAGGGAAAAACTGTTTTTT.

This rearrangement joins TRBV6-5 to TRBJ1-1, with D perhaps TRBD1 (6 bases). Germline CDR1 reads MNHEY; CDR2 reads SVGAGI. The CDR3 covers 15 residues. V was shortened by 2 bases and J by 0 bases, with 10 bases between the two germline ends. Here the CDR3 DNA reads TGTGCCAGCAGTTACGTCGGGACACTGAACACTGAAGCTTTCTTT. The encoded protein is CASSYVGTLNTEAFF.

A single count supports this clone. The chain combines TRBV6-5 with TRBJ1-2; TRBD1 is a possible D gene (5 bases). This CDR3 has 15 amino acids. The ends were cut back, 6 bases at V and 4 bases at J, with 18 bases in the middle. In germline, CDR1 is MNHEY, CDR2 SVGAGI. Here the CDR3 DNA reads TGTGCCAGCAGGGACCGGGGGACCCTCGGCTATGGCTACACCTTC. Translation: CASRDRGTLGYGYTF.

The chain links TRBV29-1 to TRBJ1-1, with D perhaps TRBD1 (5 bases). CDR1 is SQVTM, CDR2 ANQGSEA, per germline. CDR3 size: 13 residues. Trimming shortened V by 6 bases and J by 2 bases, and 13 bases separated the two germline ends. As DNA, the CDR3 is TGCAGCGTCCGCCGACAGAGTAACACTGAAGCTTTCTTT. Its translation: CSVRRQSNTEAFF.

The chain has TRBV2 and TRBJ2-5, with 9 bases that match TRBD2. Germline V CDR1 and CDR2: SNHLY, FYNNEI. The CDR3 contains 13 residues. Unmatched junction bases numbered 3, after V lost 6 bases and J lost 4 bases. CDR3 sequence (DNA): TGTGCCAGCAGCGCGGGACTAGCAGAGACCCAGTACTTC. Protein sequence: CASSAGLAETQYF. Based on the CDR3 plus reference TRBV2 and TRBJ2-5, the full variable domain is EPEVTQTPSHQVTQMGQEVILRCVPISNHLYFYWYRQILGQKVEFLVSFYNNEISEKSEIFDDQFSVERPDGSNFTLKIRSTKLEDSAMYFCASSAGLAETQYFGPGTRLLVL.

V gene TRBV7-9 combines with J gene TRBJ1-1, with TRBD1 as a possible D gene (6 bases). Germline-derived CDR1 and CDR2 are SEHNR and FQNEAQ (reference sequence). This CDR3 has 17 amino acids. V lost 7 bases, J lost 4 bases, and 25 bases lay in between. CDR3 bases: TGTGCCAGCACAACACGATTACAGGGTAATGAAGGCACTGAAGCTTTCTTT. Translating gives CASTTRLQGNEGTEAFF. The variable domain in full, completed from reference TRBV7-9 and TRBJ1-1, reads DTGVSQNPRHKITKRGQNVTFRCDPISEHNRLYWYRQTLGQGPEFLTYFQNEAQLEKSRLLSDRFSAERPKGSFSTLEIQRTEQGDSAMYLCASTTRLQGNEGTEAFFGQGTRLTVV.

V and J are TRBV27 and TRBJ2-5; 12 nucleotides match TRBD2. The end of the DNA is better explained by TRBJ2-7, so the J call may be wrong. The CDR3 loop spans 14 amino acids. Germline V CDR1 and CDR2: MNHEY, SMNVEV (reference sequence). The CDR3 loop is CASSTSGRHYEQYF. The CDR3 DNA is TGTGCCAGCAGTACTAGCGGGAGGCACTACGAGCAGTACTTC.

The gene calls are TRBV7-8 and TRBJ2-5; perhaps TRBD2 as D (6 bases). V was shortened by 5 bases and J by 11 bases, with 18 bases between the two germline ends. Germline V lookup: CDR1 SGHVS, CDR2 FQNEAQ. This CDR3 has 13 amino acids. The DNA for the CDR3 is TGTGCCAGCAGCCTCACGGGGGTTCGGGAGCAGTACTTC. It codes for CASSLTGVREQYF.

The chain joins TRBV29-1 to TRBJ2-7; the D gene is possibly TRBD1 (6 bases). V shed 6 bases and J shed 2 bases, with 14 bases lying between them. Per germline, CDR1 SQVTM and CDR2 ANQGSEA. The CDR3 covers 13 residues. Written as DNA, the CDR3 is TGCAGCGTGACCCCCCAGGGGCCCTACGAGCAGTACTTC. Its translation is CSVTPQGPYEQYF.

CDR3 nucleotide sequence: TGTGCCAGCAGGGACATCTCCCCCCTCTACGAGCAGTACTTC. Translation: CASRDISPLYEQYF. The chain has TRBV6-1 and TRBJ2-5; a possible D gene is TRBD1 (5 bases). The J call may be wrong; the DNA end is better matched by TRBJ2-7. CDR3 length equals 14 residues. The germline V gene has CDR1 MNHNS and CDR2 SASEGT.

The rearrangement uses TRBV19 and TRBJ1-5, with D uncertain. The CDR3 extends over 12 amino acids. The germline V gene encodes CDR1 LNHDA and CDR2 SQIVND (reference sequence). V dropped 5 bases and J dropped 8 bases, with 10 bases sitting between them. CDR3 sequence (DNA): TGTGCCAGTAGTGCAGGCTTTAAGCCCCAGCATTTT. It encodes CASSAGFKPQHF.

The V call is TRBV11-2, the J call TRBJ1-3; 7 positions agree with TRBD1. The J segment lost 0 bases and the V segment lost 5 bases, leaving 7 bases of the junction unmatched. The CDR3 loop spans 16 amino acids. CDR1 SGHAT and CDR2 FQNNGV come from the germline V gene. The CDR3 is CASSPRGPHSGNTIYF. The DNA of the CDR3 is TGTGCCAGCAGCCCAAGGGGGCCCCACTCTGGAAACACCATATATTTT.

The chain is built from TRBV11-2 and TRBJ1-6; D gene unclear. The CDR3 spans 13 residues. Germline V gene data show CDR1 as SGHAT and CDR2 as FQNNGV. Trimming stripped 0 bases from V and 10 bases from J, with 7 bases between. Written as DNA, the CDR3 is TGTGCCAGCAGCTTAGAGCCAAGCTCACCCCTCCACTTT. Protein product: CASSLEPSSPLHF.

This chain connects TRBV10-3 to TRBJ1-5, with D unclear. Germline V gene lookup returns CDR1 ENHRY and CDR2 SYGVKD. This CDR3 is 14 amino acids long. Trimming took off 5 bases at V and 6 bases at J, with 14 bases between the two ends. Written as DNA, the CDR3 is TGTGCCATCAGTAACACAACCCGGGGTCAGCCCCAGCATTTT. The encoded protein is CAISNTTRGQPQHF.

The V and J genes are TRBV4-1 and TRBJ2-7; 7 nucleotides match TRBD1. The CDR3 is 16 amino acids. Trimming removed 4 bases from V and 0 bases from J; junction bases left unmatched: 9. Per germline, CDR1 MGHRA and CDR2 YSYEKL. The CDR3 bases are TGCGCCAGCAGCCTTACAGGGGTGACGGGCTCCTACGAGCAGTACTTC. This encodes CASSLTGVTGSYEQYF.

CDR3 loop: CASSRPGVDNTEAFF. The CDR3 DNA reads TGTGCCAGCAGCCGACCCGGGGTTGATAACACTGAAGCTTTCTTT. The V call is TRBV5-8, the J call TRBJ1-1; D is ambiguous. Germline values: CDR1 SGHTS, CDR2 YDEGEE. The V end was cut by 4 bases, the J end by 2 bases, with 15 bases between. The CDR3 is made up of 15 amino acids.